Listed here are 10 T cell receptor beta chains from one sample, sequenced in a study of T cells in women clearing cervical HPV infection. Generated by immunoSEQ multiplex PCR, the TCRdb table keeps only in-frame clones and is missing some. Its table records 25,000 or so clones. The sequenced material came from blood buffy coat. The receptors stem from a woman between 18 and 75 years old with a cervical HPV16 infection that either progressed to CIN3+ or cleared (not recorded which).

Regarding this clone: The CDR3 is cut off 3 residues early in the read; its end comes from the germline J gene. This chain uses TRBV5-1 with TRBJ2-3; TRBD2 matches at 9 bases. There are 16 residues in the CDR3. Germline assignment: CDR1 SGHRS and CDR2 YFSETQ. V was pared by 2 bases and J by 4 bases, with 8 bases of the junction left unmatched. Incomplete CDR3 DNA: TGCGCCAGCAGCTTTCTGGCGGGAGGGCCATCAGATACG. Translation: CASSFLAGGPSDT. The whole CDR3 protein reads CASSFLAGGPSDTQYF.

Worth noting for this clone: The read terminates 3 residues before the CDR3 end, so the remaining end is supplied by the germline J gene. The chain combines TRBV29-1 with TRBJ2-3; 7 positions agree with TRBD1. This CDR3 region has 11 residues. Germline V gene lookup returns CDR1 SQVTM and CDR2 ANQGSEA. The CDR3 bases that were read are TGCAGCGTACACAGGGGAGAGACG. It is translated as CSVHRGET. The whole CDR3 sequence is CSVHRGETQYF.

A note on this clone: Sequencing ends 3 residues short of the CDR3 end; the germline J gene provides the rest. The chain carries TRBV6-2 or TRBV6-3 and TRBJ1-5; the match to TRBD1 covers 8 bases. The CDR3 extends over 15 amino acids. Germline lookup yields CDR1 MNHEY and CDR2 SVGEGT. V dropped 6 bases and J dropped 9; count of bases not matched to a gene: 13. Partial CDR3 DNA: TGTGCCAGCAGGAAAGGACAGGGAAGGGAGCGGCCC. Protein: CASRKGQGRERP. The whole CDR3 protein reads CASRKGQGRERPQHF.

As regards this clone: The read stops 3 residues short of the end of the CDR3; the missing end is completed from the germline J gene. The V and J genes are TRBV12-3 or TRBV12-4 and TRBJ1-2; D gene ambiguous. Trimming removed 6 bases from V and 7 bases from J, with 15 bases in between. This CDR3 spans 13 amino acids. The DNA read from the CDR3 is TGTGCCAGCAGCTCAACAGTGGGTAGTGGC. Its protein is CASSSTVGSG. The full CDR3 protein is CASSSTVGSGYTF.

The CDR3 here is CASSLFRNTRETQYF. CDR3 bases read: TGTGCCAGCAGCTTATTTAGGAATACGCGGGAGACC. V gene TRBV7-2 combines with J gene TRBJ2-5; D remains ambiguous. The sequence runs out 3 residues before the end of the CDR3; the remainder is reconstructed from the germline J gene. V was shortened by 2 bases and J by 5 bases, with 15 bases between the two germline ends. The CDR3 totals 15 residues. CDR1 is SGHTA and CDR2 is FQGNSA in the germline V gene.

As concerns this clone: The read is 3 residues too short to cover the CDR3 end, so that end is filled in from the germline J gene. This chain connects TRBV7-8 to TRBJ2-2; the D is unclear. CDR1 is SGHVS, CDR2 FQNEAQ, per germline. Trimming removed 2 bases from V and 8 bases from J, with 15 bases in between. The CDR3 has 15 amino acids. CDR3 sequence reads: CASSLNPSPVGELFF. The CDR3 DNA, read in part, is TGTGCCAGCAGCTTAAATCCTTCCCCGGTAGGGGAG.

The CDR3 spells CAWSVAGGSNYGYTF. Incomplete CDR3 DNA: TGTGCCTGGAGTGTAGCAGGGGGCTCCAACTATGGC. The V and J genes are TRBV30 and TRBJ1-2; 8 bases agree with TRBD1. The read stops 3 residues short of the end of the CDR3; the missing end is completed from the germline J gene. Germline V gene lookup returns CDR1 GTSNPN and CDR2 SVGIG (reference sequence). J gave up 2 bases and V 0 bases, and 5 bases lay outside the gene matches. The CDR3 loop spans 15 amino acids.

As for this clone: From the germline J gene comes the end of the CDR3, since the read stops 3 residues before it. V and J are TRBV5-4 and TRBJ2-3; 12 positions match TRBD2. V lost 5 bases and J lost 3; bases outside the gene matches: 4. This CDR3 spans 15 amino acids. Germline lookup yields CDR1 SGHNT and CDR2 YYREEE (reference sequence). The chain's CDR3 is CASSRLAGVTDTQYF. The part of the CDR3 DNA that was read is TGTGCCAGCAGTCGACTAGCGGGGGTAACAGATACG.

Comment on this clone: The read stops 3 residues short of the end of the CDR3; the missing end is completed from the germline J gene. The rearrangement links TRBV7-2 to TRBJ2-5; no clear D gene. The CDR3 has 12 amino acids. The germline CDR1 and CDR2 sequences are SGHTA and FQGNSA. Trimming pared 6 bases from V and 0 bases from J, leaving 5 bases between. The CDR3 reads CASSPDQETQYF. Incomplete CDR3 DNA: TGTGCCAGCAGTCCAGACCAAGAGACC. Together with reference TRBV7-2 and TRBJ2-5, the CDR3 gives the full variable domain: GAGVSQSPSNKVTEKGKDVELRCDPISGHTALYWYRQSLGQGLEFLIYFQGNSAPDKSGLPSDRFSAERTGGSVSTLTIQRTQQEDSAVYLCASSPDQETQYFGPGTRLLVL.

Details on this clone: The CDR3 end is not reached by the read, which stops 3 residues before it; the germline J gene fills it in. This chain connects TRBV7-9 to TRBJ1-2; 8 nucleotides line up with TRBD1. This CDR3 has 15 amino acids. Germline loops: CDR1 SEHNR, CDR2 FQNEAQ (reference sequence). The CDR3 loop reads CASTPKTGVYYDYTF. Incomplete CDR3 DNA: TGTGCCAGCACCCCCAAGACAGGGGTATACTACGAC.